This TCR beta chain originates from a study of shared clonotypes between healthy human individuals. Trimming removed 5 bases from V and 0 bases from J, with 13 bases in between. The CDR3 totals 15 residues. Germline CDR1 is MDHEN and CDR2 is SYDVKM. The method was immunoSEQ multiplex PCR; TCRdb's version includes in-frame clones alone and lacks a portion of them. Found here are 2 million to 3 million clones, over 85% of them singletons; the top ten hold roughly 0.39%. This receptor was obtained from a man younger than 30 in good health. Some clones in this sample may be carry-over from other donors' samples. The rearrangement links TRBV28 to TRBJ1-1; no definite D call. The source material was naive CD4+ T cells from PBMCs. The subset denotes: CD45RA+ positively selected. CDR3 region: CASSPHGGLNTEAFF. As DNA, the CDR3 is TGTGCCAGCAGTCCCCACGGCGGTCTGAACACTGAAGCTTTCTTT.